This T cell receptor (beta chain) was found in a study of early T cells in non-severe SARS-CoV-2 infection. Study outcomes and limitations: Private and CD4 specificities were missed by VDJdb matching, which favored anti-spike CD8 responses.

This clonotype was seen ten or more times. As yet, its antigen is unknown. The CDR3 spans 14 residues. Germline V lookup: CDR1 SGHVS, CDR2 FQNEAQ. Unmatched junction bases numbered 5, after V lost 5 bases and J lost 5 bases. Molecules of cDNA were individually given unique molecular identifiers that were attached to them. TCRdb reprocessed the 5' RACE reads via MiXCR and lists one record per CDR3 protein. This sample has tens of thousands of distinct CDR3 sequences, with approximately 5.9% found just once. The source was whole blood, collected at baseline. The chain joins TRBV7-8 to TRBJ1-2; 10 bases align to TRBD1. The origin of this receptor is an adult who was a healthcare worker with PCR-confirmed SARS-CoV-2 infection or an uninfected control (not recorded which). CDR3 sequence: CASSKRDRGYGYTF. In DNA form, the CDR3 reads TGTGCCAGCAGCAAACGGGACAGGGGTTATGGCTACACCTTC.